The clone carrying this T cell receptor (beta chain) was recorded at least ten times. Profiling relied on immunoSEQ multiplex PCR, and the TCRdb table lists in-frame clones only, not all of them. Of about 86,000 clones listed, roughly 84% are singletons. The data derive from a study of blood T cell repertoires in COVID-19. CDR3 length: 11 residues. The V gene lost 4 bases and the J gene lost 6 bases, with 6 bases spanning the gap. The germline gives CDR1 SNHLY, CDR2 FYNNEI. This TCR was sampled from a woman at least 80 years old with active or convalescent COVID-19. V and J are TRBV2 and TRBJ1-2, with D maybe TRBD1 (5 bases). Sequenced sample: peripheral blood. For the CDR3, the DNA is TGTGCCAGCAGTGGGGGGGATGGCTACACCTTC. It translates to CASSGGDGYTF.